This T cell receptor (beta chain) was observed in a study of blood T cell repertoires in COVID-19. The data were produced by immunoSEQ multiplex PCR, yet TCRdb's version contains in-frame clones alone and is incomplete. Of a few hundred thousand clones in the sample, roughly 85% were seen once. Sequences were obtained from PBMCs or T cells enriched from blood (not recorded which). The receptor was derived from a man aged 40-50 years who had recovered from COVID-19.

CDR3 DNA: TGTGCCAGCAGCTGGGGGCTTCGTTCCTACGAGCAGTACTTC. This encodes CASSWGLRSYEQYF. This chain joins TRBV3-1 (or the pseudogene TRBV3-2) and TRBJ2-7, with D possibly matching TRBD1 (6 bases). The CDR3 spans 14 residues. Looked up from germline, CDR1 is LGHDT and CDR2 is YNNKEL (reference sequence). The V end was cut by 5 bases, the J end by 1 base, with 12 bases between.